This T cell receptor (beta chain) stems from a study of cytomegalovirus exposure and HLA in healthy donors. Per germline, CDR1 SGHTA and CDR2 FQGTGA. V shed 5 bases, J shed 6 bases, and the junction held 5 bases outside the gene matches. This CDR3 has 15 amino acids. Primers: 60 Vbeta forward and 13 Jbeta reverse. TCRdb's table, derived via immunoSEQ multiplex PCR, lists solely in-frame clones and lacks some. Here the sample spans under 200,000 clones, roughly 70% being singletons. The chain recombines TRBV7-3 with TRBJ1-6, with 9 bases lining up with TRBD1. The material sequenced was PBMCs. The origin of this receptor is a girl between 5 and 17 years old in good health and CMV-seronegative. The CDR3 DNA reads TGTGCCAGCAGCACCGGGACAGGGTTTAATTCACCCCTCCACTTT. Translated: CASSTGTGFNSPLHF.